One T cell receptor (beta chain) is described in this entry. This PCR relied on a set of 60 Vbeta primers and 13 Jbeta primers. Data came from immunoSEQ multiplex PCR; TCRdb stores just in-frame clones and leaves some out. The sample carries 150,000 to 200,000 clones, about 69% recorded once. The sample is drawn from a study of cytomegalovirus exposure and HLA in healthy donors. V shed 4 bases and J 3 bases; nucleotides not matched to a gene: 7. The CDR3 is made up of 15 amino acids. CDR1 and CDR2 (germline): MNHNS, SASEGT. The chain employs TRBV6-1 and TRBJ1-2; TRBD1 aligns across 8 bases. The source is a human donor in good health. The sequenced material came from PBMCs. The CDR3 protein is CASSAGQGSYYGYTF. DNA of the CDR3: TGTGCCAGCAGTGCCGGACAGGGCTCCTACTATGGCTACACCTTC.